The TCR beta chain under discussion was sequenced for a study of shared clonotypes between healthy human individuals. Across the whole study: Three CD4 naive, three CD4 memory, two CD8 naive and one CD8 memory plate were used per donor. Findings and limits, study-wide: Clonotype sharing across a few donors was observed for 4.5% to 6.5% of naive CD4 clonotypes.

Clones were read by immunoSEQ multiplex PCR, and TCRdb kept only the in-frame ones, dropping some. In the table there are roughly 640,000 clones, approximately 97% of which are singletons. V lost 3 bases and J 0 bases, leaving 6 bases between the germline ends. CDR3 length: 14 residues. Germline V gene sequence: CDR1 MDHEN, CDR2 SYDVKM. In regard to this clone: Its antigen is unidentified.

Donors included only healthy HIV-negative adults lacking recent acute infections or vaccinations. The investigators split CD4+ cells into a CD45RA+ naive subset and a CD45RA-negative memory subset. Input material: naive CD4+ T cells sorted from blood. Subset: CD45RA+ positively selected. V is TRBV28 and J is TRBJ2-1, with D hard to call. The TCR was taken from a woman aged 30 to 39 in good health. The CDR3 loop is CASSFRSSYNEQFF. The CDR3 DNA follows: TGTGCCAGCAGTTTTAGGAGCTCCTACAATGAGCAGTTCTTC.